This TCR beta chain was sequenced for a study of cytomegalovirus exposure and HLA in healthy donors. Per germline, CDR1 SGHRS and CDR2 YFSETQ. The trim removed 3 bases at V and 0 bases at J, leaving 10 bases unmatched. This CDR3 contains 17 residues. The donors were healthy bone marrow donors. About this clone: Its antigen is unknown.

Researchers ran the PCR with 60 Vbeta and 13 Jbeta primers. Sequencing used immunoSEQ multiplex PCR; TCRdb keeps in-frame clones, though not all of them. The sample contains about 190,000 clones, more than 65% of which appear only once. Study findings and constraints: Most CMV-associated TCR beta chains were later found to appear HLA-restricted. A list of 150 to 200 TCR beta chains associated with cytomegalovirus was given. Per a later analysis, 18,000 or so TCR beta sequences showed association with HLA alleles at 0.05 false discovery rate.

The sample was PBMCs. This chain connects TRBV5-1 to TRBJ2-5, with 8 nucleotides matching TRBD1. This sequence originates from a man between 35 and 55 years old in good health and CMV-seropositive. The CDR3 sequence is CASSSPRDRPYQETQYF. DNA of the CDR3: TGCGCCAGCAGCTCCCCCAGGGACAGGCCGTACCAAGAGACCCAGTACTTC.